The 12 T cell receptor beta chains below come from one sample, sequenced in a study of T cell responses to AZD1222 COVID-19 vaccine. TCRdb keeps only in-frame clones here, not all; method: immunoSEQ multiplex PCR. The sample lists 43,000 or so clones, less than 95% occurring once. Sequencing was performed on peripheral blood, taken 28 days after the second AZD1222 dose. The source of these receptors is an adult who received the AZD1222 COVID-19 vaccine.

V usage is TRBV6-1 and J usage is TRBJ2-7, with a possible D match to TRBD1 (5 bases). Germline V CDR1 and CDR2: MNHNS, SASEGT. Trimming pared 2 bases from V and 2 bases from J, leaving 13 bases between. The CDR3 extends over 15 amino acids. The CDR3 region has the DNA TGTGCCAGCAGTGAACGCAGCCCAGGGCCCTACGAGCAGTACTTC. This encodes CASSERSPGPYEQYF.

The chain links TRBV6-1 to TRBJ2-5, with a weak D call TRBD2 (6 bases). CDR1 and CDR2 from the germline V gene are MNHNS and SASEGT. Trimming removed 3 bases at V and 9 bases at J, with 14 bases between. This CDR3 has 13 amino acids. The CDR3 sequence is CASSDINGEAQYF. The CDR3 DNA reads as TGTGCCAGCAGTGATATAAACGGGGAGGCCCAGTACTTC.

The genes are TRBV18 and TRBJ2-2; 10 nucleotides align to TRBD1. V shed 4 bases, J shed 5 bases, and the junction held 16 bases outside the gene matches. The CDR3 contains 19 residues. CDR1 and CDR2 (germline): KGHSH, LQKENI. Here the CDR3 DNA reads TGTGCCAGCTCACTACGTTACTTGGGACAGGGGAAAAAAACCGGGGAGCTGTTTTTT. Protein: CASSLRYLGQGKKTGELFF.

The chain combines TRBV6-5 with TRBJ2-7; 7 bases map to TRBD1. With V trimmed by 6 bases and J by 4 bases, 9 bases remained unmatched. Germline V gives CDR1 MNHEY, CDR2 SVGAGI. The CDR3 has 14 amino acids. The CDR3 here is CASSDLGDSYEQYF. The CDR3 DNA is TGTGCCAGCAGCGACTTGGGGGACAGTTACGAGCAGTACTTC.

The rearrangement links TRBV6-4 to TRBJ2-7; D may match TRBD1 or TRBD2 (5 bases each). CDR1 and CDR2 from the germline V gene are MRHNA and SNTAGT. V lost 5 bases to trimming and J lost 0 bases, with 11 bases between them. CDR3 length: 14 residues. The CDR3 DNA sequence: TGTGCCAGCAGTCGGGACCCGAACTCCTACGAGCAGTACTTC. Amino acids: CASSRDPNSYEQYF.

The chain carries TRBV5-4 and TRBJ2-1; a possible D gene is TRBD2 (6 bases). V was clipped by 0 bases and J by 6 bases, with 7 bases between them. Germline V gene sequence: CDR1 SGHNT, CDR2 YYREEE (reference sequence). CDR3 length: 13 amino acids. The CDR3 loop reads CASSLETSNEQFF. The CDR3 DNA sequence: TGTGCCAGCAGCTTGGAGACTAGCAATGAGCAGTTCTTC.

The rearrangement joins TRBV29-1 to TRBJ1-1; D gene ambiguous. Germline V lookup: CDR1 SQVTM, CDR2 ANQGSEA. This CDR3 contains 13 residues. The V end lost 3 bases, the J end lost 2 bases, and 10 bases lay between the germline ends. This chain's CDR3 is CSVDGQLNTEAFF. As DNA, the CDR3 is TGCAGCGTTGATGGGCAGCTAAACACTGAAGCTTTCTTT.

The chain carries TRBV30 and TRBJ1-2; D may be TRBD1 (5 bases). Germline V gene data show CDR1 as GTSNPN and CDR2 as SVGIG (reference sequence). The V end lost 0 bases, the J end lost 3 bases, and 8 bases lay between the germline ends. This CDR3 comprises 13 residues. CDR3 DNA sequence: TGTGCCTGGAGTGTAGGACAATACTATGGCTACACCTTC. Protein product: CAWSVGQYYGYTF.

The chain links TRBV6-5 to TRBJ2-3; the D is unclear. This CDR3 is 14 amino acids long. The germline CDR1 and CDR2 sequences are MNHEY and SVGAGI. Trimming left V 5 bases short and J 3 bases short, with 12 bases between. The CDR3 DNA reads TGTGCCAGCAGTCTCCATGGGGTGACAGATACGCAGTATTTT. Its protein is CASSLHGVTDTQYF.

The chain employs TRBV7-6 and TRBJ1-5; 7 nucleotides agree with TRBD1. Trimming took 5 bases from V and 11 from J; bases not matched to a gene: 15. The CDR3 covers 15 residues. CDR1 and CDR2 from the germline V gene are SGHVS and FNYEAQ. DNA of the CDR3: TGTGCCAGCAGCCCAGGGGGGCAGGGGGTGTTAGCCCAGCATTTT. Translating gives CASSPGGQGVLAQHF.

The chain couples TRBV2 to TRBJ2-1; 7 bases line up with TRBD2. The CDR3 is 15 amino acids. The J segment lost 3 bases and the V segment lost 7 bases, leaving 9 bases of the junction unmatched. From germline, CDR1 is SNHLY and CDR2 FYNNEI. CDR3 loop: CASKGSGGLYNEQFF. CDR3 nucleotide sequence: TGTGCCAGCAAGGGGTCGGGAGGTCTCTACAATGAGCAGTTCTTC.

This clone was seen once. V gene TRBV7-9 combines with J gene TRBJ1-6; D is perhaps TRBD1 (5 bases). Germline V gene lookup returns CDR1 SEHNR and CDR2 FQNEAQ (reference sequence). CDR3 length: 14 residues. The V gene lost 4 bases and the J gene lost 7 bases, with 11 bases spanning the gap. In nucleotides, the CDR3 is TGTGCCAGCAGCTACGACTGGGGGAATTCACCCCTCCACTTT. Its translation is CASSYDWGNSPLHF. Looking up the rest from reference TRBV7-9 and TRBJ1-6 gives the full variable domain: DTGVSQNPRHKITKRGQNVTFRCDPISEHNRLYWYRQTLGQGPEFLTYFQNEAQLEKSRLLSDRFSAERPKGSFSTLEIQRTEQGDSAMYLCASSYDWGNSPLHFGNGTRLTVT.